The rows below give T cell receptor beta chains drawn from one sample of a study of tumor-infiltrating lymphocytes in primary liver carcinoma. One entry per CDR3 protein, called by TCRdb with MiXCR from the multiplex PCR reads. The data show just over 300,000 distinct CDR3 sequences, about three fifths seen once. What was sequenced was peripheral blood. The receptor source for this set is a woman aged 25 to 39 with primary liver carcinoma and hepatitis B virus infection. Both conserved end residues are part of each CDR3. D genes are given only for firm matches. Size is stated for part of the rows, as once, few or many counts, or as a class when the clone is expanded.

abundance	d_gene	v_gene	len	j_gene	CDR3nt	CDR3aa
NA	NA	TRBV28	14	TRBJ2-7	TGTGCCAGCAGCCAACCGCGACAAGCCTACGAGCAGTACTTT	CASSQPRQAYEQYF
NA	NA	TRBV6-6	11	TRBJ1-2	TGTGCCAGCAGGTCCGACTATGGCCACACCTTC	CASRSDYGHTF
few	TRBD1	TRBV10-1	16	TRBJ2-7	TGCGCCAGCAGTGATCAAGGACAGGGGGCAAAGAGGGAGCAGTACTTC	CASSDQGQGAKREQYF
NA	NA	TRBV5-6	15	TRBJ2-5	TGTGCCAGCAGCTTGGTGCCGGGAGCCTCAGAGACCCAGTACTTC	CASSLVPGASETQYF
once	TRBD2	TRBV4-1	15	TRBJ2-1	TGCGCCAGCAGCCAAGTTCCTAGCGGGAGATGTGAGCAGTTCTTC	CASSQVPSGRCEQFF
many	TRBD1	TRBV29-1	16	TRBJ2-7	TGCAGCGTGGCAAACTCAAGGGGACAGGGGGCGTACGAGCAGTACTTC	CSVANSRGQGAYEQYF
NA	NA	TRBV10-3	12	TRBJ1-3	TGTGCCATCAGACCGTCTGGAAACACCATATATTTT	CAIRPSGNTIYF
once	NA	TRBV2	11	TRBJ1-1	TGTGCCAGCAGCCCGGTTGTTGAAGCTTTCTTT	CASSPVVEAFF
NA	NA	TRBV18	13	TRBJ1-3	TGTGCCAGCTACACAGGCTCTGGAAACACCATATATTTT	CASYTGSGNTIYF
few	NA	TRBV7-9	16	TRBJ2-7	TGTGCCAGCAGCCCCCGGGACCCCGGGGAATTCCACGAGCAGTACTTC	CASSPRDPGEFHEQYF
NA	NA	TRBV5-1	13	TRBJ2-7	TGCGCTTCAGGGCAGGGACCAAGCTACGAGCAGTACTTC	CASGQGPSYEQYF
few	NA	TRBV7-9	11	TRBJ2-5	TGTGCCTTCCTAAGGGGGGGGACCCAGTACTTC	CAFLRGGTQYF
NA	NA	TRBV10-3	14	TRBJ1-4	TGTCCCACCGCGACTGGGGCAACTAATCAAAAACTGTTTTTT	CPTATGATNQKLFF
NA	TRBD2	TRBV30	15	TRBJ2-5	TGTGCTTACTCCAGGACTAGCGGGAACAAAGAGACCCAGTACTTC	CAYSRTSGNKETQYF
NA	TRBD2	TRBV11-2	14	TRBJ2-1	TGTGCCAGCAGCTTGGGGGATAGCGGGTATGGGCAGTTCTTC	CASSLGDSGYGQFF
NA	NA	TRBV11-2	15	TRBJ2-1	TGTGCCAGCAGCTTAGGGGGTGGGGTGGTCAATGAGCAGTTCTTC	CASSLGGGVVNEQFF
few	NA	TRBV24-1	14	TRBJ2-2	TGTGCCACCAGTGATGGGGGACTCACCGGGGAGCTGTTTTTT	CATSDGGLTGELFF
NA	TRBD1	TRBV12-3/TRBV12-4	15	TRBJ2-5	TGTGCCAGCAGTCCCAGCGGGACAGGGGGAGAGACCCAGTACTTC	CASSPSGTGGETQYF
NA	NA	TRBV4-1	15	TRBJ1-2	TGCGCCAGCAGCCAAGTCGGTAGCGCCTGGGCGGGCTACACCTTC	CASSQVGSAWAGYTF
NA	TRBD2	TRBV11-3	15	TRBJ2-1	TGTGCCAGCAGCTTAGACGGACTAGCGTATAATGAGCGGTTCTTC	CASSLDGLAYNERFF
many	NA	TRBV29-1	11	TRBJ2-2	TGCAGCGTTCAGGACACCGGGGAGCTGTTTTTT	CSVQDTGELFF
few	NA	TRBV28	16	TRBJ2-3	TGTGCCAGCAGTCCTCCCACCCCGGTAGGCACAGATACGCAGTATTTT	CASSPPTPVGTDTQYF
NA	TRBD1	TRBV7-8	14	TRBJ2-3	TGTGCCAACAGCTTAAGGGGGCGCGAAGATACGCAGTATTTT	CANSLRGREDTQYF
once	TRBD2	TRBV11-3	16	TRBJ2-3	TGTGCCATCAGCTTAGCGGGAGGGCCGGACACAGATACGCAGTATTTT	CAISLAGGPDTDTQYF
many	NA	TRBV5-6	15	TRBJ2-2	TGTGCCAGCAGCTTGCCCAGGGCAAGCATCGGGGAGCTGTTTTTT	CASSLPRASIGELFF
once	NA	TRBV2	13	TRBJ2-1	TGTGCCGGTCTAGTCAGTTGCTACAATGAGCAGTTTTTC	CAGLVSCYNEQFF